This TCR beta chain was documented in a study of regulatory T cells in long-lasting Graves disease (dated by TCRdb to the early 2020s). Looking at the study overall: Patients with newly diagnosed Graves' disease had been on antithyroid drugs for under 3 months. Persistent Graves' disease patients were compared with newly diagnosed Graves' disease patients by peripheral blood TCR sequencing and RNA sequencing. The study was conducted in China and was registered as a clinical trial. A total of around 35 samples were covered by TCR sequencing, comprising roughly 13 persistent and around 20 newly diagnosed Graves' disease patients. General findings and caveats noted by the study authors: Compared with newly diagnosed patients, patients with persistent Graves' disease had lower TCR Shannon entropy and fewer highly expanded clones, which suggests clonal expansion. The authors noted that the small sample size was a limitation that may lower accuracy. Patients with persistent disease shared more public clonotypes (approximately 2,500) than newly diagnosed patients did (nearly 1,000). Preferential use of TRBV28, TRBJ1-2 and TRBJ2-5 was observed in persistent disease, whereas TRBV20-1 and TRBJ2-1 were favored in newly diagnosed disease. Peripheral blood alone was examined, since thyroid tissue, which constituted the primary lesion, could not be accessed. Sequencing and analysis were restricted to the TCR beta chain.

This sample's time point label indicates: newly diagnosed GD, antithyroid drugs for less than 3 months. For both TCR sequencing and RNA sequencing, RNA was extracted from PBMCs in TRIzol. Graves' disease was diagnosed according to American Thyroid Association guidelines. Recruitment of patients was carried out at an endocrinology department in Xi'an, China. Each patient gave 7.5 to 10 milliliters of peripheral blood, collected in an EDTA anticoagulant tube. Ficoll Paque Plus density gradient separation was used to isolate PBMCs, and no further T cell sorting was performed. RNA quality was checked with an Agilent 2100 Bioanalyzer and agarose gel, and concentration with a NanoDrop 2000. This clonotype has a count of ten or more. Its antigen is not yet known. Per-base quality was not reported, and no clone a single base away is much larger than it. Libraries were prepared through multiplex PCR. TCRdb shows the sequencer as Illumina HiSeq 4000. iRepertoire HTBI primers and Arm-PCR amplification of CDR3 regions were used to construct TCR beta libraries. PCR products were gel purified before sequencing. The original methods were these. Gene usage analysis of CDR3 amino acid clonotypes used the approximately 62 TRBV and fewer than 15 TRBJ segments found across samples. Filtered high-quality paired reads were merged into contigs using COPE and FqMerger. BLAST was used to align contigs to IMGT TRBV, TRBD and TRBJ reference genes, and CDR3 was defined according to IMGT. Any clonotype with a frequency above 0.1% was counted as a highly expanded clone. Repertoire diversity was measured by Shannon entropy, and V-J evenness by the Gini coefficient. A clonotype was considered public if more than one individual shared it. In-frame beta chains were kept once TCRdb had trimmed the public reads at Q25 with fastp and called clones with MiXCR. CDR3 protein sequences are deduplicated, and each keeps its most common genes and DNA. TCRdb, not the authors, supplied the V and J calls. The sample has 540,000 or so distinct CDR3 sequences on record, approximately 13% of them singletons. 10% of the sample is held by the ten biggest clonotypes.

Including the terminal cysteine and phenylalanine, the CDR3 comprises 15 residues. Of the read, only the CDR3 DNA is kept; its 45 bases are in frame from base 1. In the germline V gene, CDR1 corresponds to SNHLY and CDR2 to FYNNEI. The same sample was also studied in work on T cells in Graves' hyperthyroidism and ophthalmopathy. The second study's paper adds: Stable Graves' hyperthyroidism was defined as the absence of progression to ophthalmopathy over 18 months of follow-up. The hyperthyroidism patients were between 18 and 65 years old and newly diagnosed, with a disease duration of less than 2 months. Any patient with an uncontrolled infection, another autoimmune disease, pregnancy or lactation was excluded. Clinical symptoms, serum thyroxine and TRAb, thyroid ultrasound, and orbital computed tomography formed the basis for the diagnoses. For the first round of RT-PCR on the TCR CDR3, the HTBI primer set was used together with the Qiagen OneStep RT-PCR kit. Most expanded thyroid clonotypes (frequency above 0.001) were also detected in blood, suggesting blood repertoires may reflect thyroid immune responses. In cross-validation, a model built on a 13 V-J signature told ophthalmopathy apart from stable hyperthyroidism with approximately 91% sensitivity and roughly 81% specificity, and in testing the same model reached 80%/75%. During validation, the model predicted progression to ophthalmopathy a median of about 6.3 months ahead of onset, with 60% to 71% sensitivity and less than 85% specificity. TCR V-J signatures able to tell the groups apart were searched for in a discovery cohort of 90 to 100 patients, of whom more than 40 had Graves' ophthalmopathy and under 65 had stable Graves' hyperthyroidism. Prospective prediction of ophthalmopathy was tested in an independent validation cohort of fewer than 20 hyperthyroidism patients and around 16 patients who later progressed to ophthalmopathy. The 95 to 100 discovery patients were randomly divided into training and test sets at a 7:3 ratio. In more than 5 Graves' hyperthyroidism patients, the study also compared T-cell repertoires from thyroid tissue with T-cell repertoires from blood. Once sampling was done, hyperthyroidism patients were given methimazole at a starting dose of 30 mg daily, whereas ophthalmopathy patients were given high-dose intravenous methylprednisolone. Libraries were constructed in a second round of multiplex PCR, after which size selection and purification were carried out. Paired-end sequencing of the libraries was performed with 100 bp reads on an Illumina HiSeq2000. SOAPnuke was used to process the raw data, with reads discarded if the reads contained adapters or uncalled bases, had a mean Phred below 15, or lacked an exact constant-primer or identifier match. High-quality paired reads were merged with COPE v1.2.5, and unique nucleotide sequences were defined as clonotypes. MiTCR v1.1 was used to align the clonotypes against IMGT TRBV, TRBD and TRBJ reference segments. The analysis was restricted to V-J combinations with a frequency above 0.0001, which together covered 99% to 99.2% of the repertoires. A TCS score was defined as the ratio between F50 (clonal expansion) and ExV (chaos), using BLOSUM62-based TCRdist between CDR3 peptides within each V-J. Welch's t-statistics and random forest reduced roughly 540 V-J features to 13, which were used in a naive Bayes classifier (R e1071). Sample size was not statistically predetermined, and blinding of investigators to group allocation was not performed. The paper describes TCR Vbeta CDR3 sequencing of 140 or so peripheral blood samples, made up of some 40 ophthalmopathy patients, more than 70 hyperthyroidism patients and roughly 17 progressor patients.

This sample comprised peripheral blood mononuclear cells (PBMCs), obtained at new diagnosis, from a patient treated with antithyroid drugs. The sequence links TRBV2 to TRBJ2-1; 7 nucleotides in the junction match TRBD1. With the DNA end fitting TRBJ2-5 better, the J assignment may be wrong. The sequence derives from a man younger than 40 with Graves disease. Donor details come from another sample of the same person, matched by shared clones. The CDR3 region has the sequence CASINRGHRRETQYF. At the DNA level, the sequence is TGTGCCAGCATAAACAGGGGCCATCGGAGGGAGACCCAGTACTTC.